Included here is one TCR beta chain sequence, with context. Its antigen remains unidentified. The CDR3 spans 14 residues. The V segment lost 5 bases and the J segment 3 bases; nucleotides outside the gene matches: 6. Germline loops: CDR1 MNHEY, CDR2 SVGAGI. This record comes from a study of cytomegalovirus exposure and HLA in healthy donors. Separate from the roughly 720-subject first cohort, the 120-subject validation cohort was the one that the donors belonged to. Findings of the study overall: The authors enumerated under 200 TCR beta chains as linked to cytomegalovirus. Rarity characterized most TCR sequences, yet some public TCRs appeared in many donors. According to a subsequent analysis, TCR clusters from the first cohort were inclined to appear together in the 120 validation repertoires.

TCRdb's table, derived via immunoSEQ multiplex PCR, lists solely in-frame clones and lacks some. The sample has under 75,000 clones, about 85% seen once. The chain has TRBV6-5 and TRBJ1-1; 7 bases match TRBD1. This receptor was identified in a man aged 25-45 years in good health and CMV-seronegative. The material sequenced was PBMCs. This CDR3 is CASSVRQGDTEAFF. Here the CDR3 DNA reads TGTGCCAGCAGTGTCCGACAGGGAGACACTGAAGCTTTCTTT.